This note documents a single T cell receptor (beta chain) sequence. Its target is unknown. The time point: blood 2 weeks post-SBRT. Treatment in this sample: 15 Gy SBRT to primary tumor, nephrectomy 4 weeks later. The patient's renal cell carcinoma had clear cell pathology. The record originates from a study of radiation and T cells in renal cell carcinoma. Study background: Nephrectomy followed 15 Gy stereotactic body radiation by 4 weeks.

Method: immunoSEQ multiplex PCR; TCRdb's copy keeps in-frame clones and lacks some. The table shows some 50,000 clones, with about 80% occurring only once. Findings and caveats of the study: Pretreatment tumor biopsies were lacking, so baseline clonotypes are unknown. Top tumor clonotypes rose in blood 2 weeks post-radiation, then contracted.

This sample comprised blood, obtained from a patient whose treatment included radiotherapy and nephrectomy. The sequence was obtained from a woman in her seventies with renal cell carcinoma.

The CDR3 sequence: CAWSSRGSQPQHF. CDR3 sequence (DNA): TGTGCCTGGAGCTCTCGGGGGTCGCAGCCCCAGCATTTT. The rearrangement joins TRBV30 to TRBJ1-5, with D possibly matching TRBD1 (5 bases). CDR3 length: 13 residues. V was trimmed by 3 bases and J by 7 bases, leaving 13 bases between them. The germline V gene encodes CDR1 GTSNPN and CDR2 SVGIG (reference sequence).